These 5 T cell receptor beta chains were all obtained from the same sample, sequenced in a study of molecular identifiers for immune sequencing clone quantification (dated by TCRdb to 2016 to 2019). Library construction relied on PCR. TCRdb lists the instrument as NextSeq 500. Starting from the raw public reads, TCRdb applied fastp trimming at Q25, assembled clones with MiXCR and retained in-frame beta chains. Each CDR3 protein appears once, grouped with its most common genes and DNA. The sample records 490,000 or so distinct CDR3 sequences, about a quarter of which are singletons. The ten largest clonotypes hold around 0.78% of the sample. Sequenced input: naive CD8+ T cells from blood, with Jurkat cell RNA spiked in. Explained via the paper, the cell subset or site label denotes: FACS-sorted CD8+CD4-CCR7+CD45RA+ naive T cells. Every receptor here comes from a human donor in good health. Some libraries in this study had Jurkat cell RNA spiked in.

The chain combines TRBV7-9 with TRBJ2-1; D unresolved. The V gene lost 5 bases and the J gene lost 7 bases, with 21 bases spanning the gap. Germline CDR1 is SEHNR and CDR2 is FQNEAQ (reference sequence). CDR3 length: 16 residues. DNA for the CDR3: TGTGCCAGCAGCCCGAGAGGCCTAGGCCCCCAAAATGAGCAGTTCTTC. Its protein product is CASSPRGLGPQNEQFF.

This clonotype turned up a few times. This rearrangement joins TRBV24-1 to TRBJ2-1; no clear D gene. The CDR3 is 15 residues long. V lost 5 bases, J lost 0 bases, and 10 bases lay in between. CDR1 is KGHDR, CDR2 SFDVKD, per germline. CDR3 sequence: CATSGTSPSYNEQFF. The CDR3 DNA sequence: TGTGCCACCAGTGGGACGTCGCCCTCCTACAATGAGCAGTTCTTC.

This clonotype has a handful of counts. The chain uses TRBV3-1 and TRBJ2-1; 10 bases agree with TRBD2. The length of the CDR3 is 15 residues. V shed 4 bases, J shed 9 bases, and the junction held 9 bases outside the gene matches. Germline loops: CDR1 LGHDT, CDR2 YNNKEL (reference sequence). CDR3 sequence reads: CASSLGTSVKGEQFF. CDR3 nucleotide sequence: TGTGCCAGCAGCCTGGGGACTAGCGTAAAGGGTGAGCAGTTCTTC.

This sequence joins TRBV5-6 and TRBJ1-3; a weak D match, TRBD1 (6 bases). Germline CDR1 is SGHDT and CDR2 is YYEEEE. Between the trimmed V and J ends, which lost 2 bases and 3 bases, there was a span of 9 bases. The CDR3 sequence is 14 residues long. The DNA of the CDR3 is TGTGCCAGCAGCTTAAAGGGGGATGGAAACACCATATATTTT. This sequence encodes CASSLKGDGNTIYF. Combining the CDR3 with reference TRBV5-6 and TRBJ1-3 gives the whole variable domain DAGVTQSPTHLIKTRGQQVTLRCSPKSGHDTVSWYQQALGQGPQFIFQYYEEEERQRGNFPDRFSGHQFPNYSSELNVNALLLGDSALYLCASSLKGDGNTIYFGEGSWLTVV.

The V and J genes are TRBV27 and TRBJ2-3; 9 bases fit TRBD2. Germline V gene sequence: CDR1 MNHEY, CDR2 SMNVEV (reference sequence). V dropped 1 base and J dropped 5; count of bases not matched to a gene: 13. The length of the CDR3 is 18 residues. CDR3 DNA sequence: TGTGCCAGCAGTTTATACCCTGCGGCTAGCGGGGTTGTAGATACGCAGTATTTT. This sequence encodes CASSLYPAASGVVDTQYF.